The present T cell receptor (beta chain) was sequenced within a study of blood T cell repertoires in COVID-19. Whole-study context: COVID-19 samples, acute and convalescent, were from the United States, Italy and Spain. PBMCs, B-cell-depleted T cells, or T cells were the source of the cDNA or gDNA that made up the material.

Authors' methods: Amplified reference gene primers provided the basis for estimating nucleated cell counts. Using immunoSEQ multiplex PCR, the repertoire was profiled, and TCRdb retains in-frame clones only, with some absent. That table furnishes V, J and clone size, whereas the DNA furnished D and trimming. The sample shows fewer than 250,000 clones, about 88% of them seen only once. This receptor was taken from a woman between 40 and 50 years old with acute or convalescent COVID-19. The sample consisted of peripheral blood.

As DNA, the CDR3 is TGTGCCAGCAGATCACCCTTGGGACTAGTCCTAGGTTCAGGGACAGATACGCAGTATTTT. Its protein product is CASRSPLGLVLGSGTDTQYF. The chain is built from TRBV2 and TRBJ2-3, with 8 nucleotides matching TRBD2. Germline V gene lookup returns CDR1 SNHLY and CDR2 FYNNEI. The CDR3 is made up of 20 amino acids. V lost 6 bases and J lost 3; bases outside the gene matches: 23. Together with reference TRBV2 and TRBJ2-3, the CDR3 gives the full variable domain: EPEVTQTPSHQVTQMGQEVILRCVPISNHLYFYWYRQILGQKVEFLVSFYNNEISEKSEIFDDQFSVERPDGSNFTLKIRSTKLEDSAMYFCASRSPLGLVLGSGTDTQYFGPGTRLTVL.